This entry is about one T cell receptor (beta chain). The data were taken from a study of blood T cell repertoires in COVID-19. Turning to the study itself: Sites across the United States, Italy and Spain contributed samples from acute and convalescent COVID-19.

V shed 0 bases, J shed 5 bases, and the junction held 5 bases outside the gene matches. This CDR3 region has 17 residues. Germline V gene data show CDR1 as LGHDT and CDR2 as YNNKEL (reference sequence). Per the original methods: It was from reference gene primer amplification that nucleated cell counts were estimated. Assay used: immunoSEQ multiplex PCR; TCRdb lists only in-frame clones, some missing. D and trimming were read from the DNA, whereas the V and J calls and clone size are those reported in that table. The sample carries 45,000 to 55,000 clones, around 90% recorded once. This rearrangement joins TRBV3-1 (or the pseudogene TRBV3-2) to TRBJ2-5; 14 bases line up with TRBD2. Material: peripheral blood. The receptor's source is a human donor in a cohort sampled during active COVID-19. This chain's CDR3 is CASSQDSTSGREETQYF. As DNA, the CDR3 is TGTGCCAGCAGCCAAGACTCGACTAGCGGGAGGGAGGAGACCCAGTACTTC.